This TCR beta chain was sequenced in a study of shared clonotypes between healthy human individuals. CCR7-negative CD45RA+ TemRA cells were pooled with CD45RO+ cells for CD8 memory. Sequencing was performed with immunoSEQ multiplex PCR; in TCRdb, only in-frame clones are kept and a portion is missing. The data hold about 110,000 clones, with about 63% observed a single time. CDR1 and CDR2 (germline): SGHNT, YYREEE (reference sequence). Trimming at V came to 8 bases and at J to 4 bases, leaving 9 bases not matched to a gene. The CDR3 sequence is 14 residues long. This clonotype was sampled from a woman in her twenties or thirties in good health. Source material: memory CD8+ T cells sorted from blood. Subset described: CD45RO+ cells pooled with CCR7-negative TemRA cells. The chain employs TRBV5-4 and TRBJ1-5, with TRBD1 matching 7 bases. CDR3 loop: CARKSTGVNQPQHF. CDR3 DNA sequence: TGTGCCAGAAAGTCAACAGGGGTTAATCAGCCCCAGCATTTT.